The 2 T cell receptor beta chains presented below share a single source sample, sequenced in a study of T cell responses to AZD1222 COVID-19 vaccine. Profiled with immunoSEQ multiplex PCR; TCRdb holds only in-frame clones, not every one. The sample records about 99,000 clones, roughly 90% being singletons. The sample in question was peripheral blood, obtained 28 days after the second AZD1222 dose. Receptors were obtained from an adult who received the AZD1222 COVID-19 vaccine.

The J gene is TRBJ2-2, the V gene TRBV10-1; weak D call: TRBD1 (6 bases). CDR1 is WNHNN and CDR2 is SYGVQD in the germline V gene (reference sequence). The CDR3 contains 13 residues. Deletions cut 6 bases from V and 5 bases from J, with 10 bases between. CDR3 coding DNA: TGCGCCAGCAGAAAAACAGGGACCGGGGAGCTGTTTTTT. Translating it yields CASRKTGTGELFF.

The chain combines TRBV11-2 with TRBJ2-1; D is undetermined. The CDR3 contains 13 residues. V was pared by 3 bases and J by 2 bases, with 5 bases between. Germline V gene lookup returns CDR1 SGHAT and CDR2 FQNNGV. CDR3 sequence reads: CASSLAAYNEQFF. DNA for the CDR3: TGTGCCAGCAGCTTGGCTGCCTACAATGAGCAGTTCTTC.